A selection of T cell receptor beta chains follows, all from one sample in a study of cytotoxic CD8 clonotypes in ibrutinib-treated CLL. Profiling relied on immunoSEQ multiplex PCR, and the TCRdb table lists in-frame clones only, not all of them. The table records 250,000 to 350,000 clones, less than 85% of them present only once. The sample in question was PBMCs, obtained at disease progression, from a patient treated with ibrutinib. The receptors were sampled from a human donor with chronic lymphocytic leukemia. Each CDR3 is given with its conserved first and last residue. Each record gives: clone size, D gene, V gene, J gene, CDR3 protein, CDR3 DNA. A D gene is named only where the DNA matches it firmly. The size field is filled for only some rows; it gives once, few, many or a size class.

.,TRBD2,TRBV2,TRBJ2-4,CASSSPRGVGKNIQYF,TGTGCCAGCAGCTCCCCGCGGGGGGTGGGTAAAAACATTCAGTACTTC
.,.,TRBV4-3,TRBJ2-3,CASSQDVQPKDTQYF,TGCGCCAGCAGCCAAGATGTTCAACCAAAAGATACGCAGTATTTT
.,.,TRBV29-1,TRBJ1-2,CSALYRDRRFDYGYTF,TGCAGCGCACTATACCGGGACCGCCGCTTCGATTATGGCTACACCTTC
few,TRBD2,TRBV10-3,TRBJ2-7,CAIRGGLAYEQYF,TGTGCCATCAGGGGGGGACTAGCTTACGAGCAGTACTTC
.,.,TRBV28,TRBJ2-5,CASSLGRARSKETQYF,TGTGCCAGCAGTTTAGGTCGGGCCCGCTCGAAAGAGACCCAGTACTTC
.,TRBD1,TRBV5-1,TRBJ1-6,CASSLGQFNSPLHF,TGCGCCAGCAGCCTGGGACAGTTTAATTCACCCCTCCACTTT
.,.,TRBV5-5,TRBJ1-2,CASSLSVGANYGYTF,TGTGCCAGCAGCTTGTCTGTCGGAGCTAACTATGGCTACACCTTC
.,.,TRBV27,TRBJ2-5,CASSTTGWGGETQYF,TGTGCCAGCAGTACAACAGGGTGGGGCGGAGAGACCCAGTACTTC
.,TRBD1,TRBV18,TRBJ1-6,CASSPGTGYNSPLHF,TGTGCCAGCTCACCAGGGACAGGTTATAATTCACCCCTCCACTTT
.,.,TRBV5-1,TRBJ2-6,CASSLVSGARAGANVLTF,TGCGCCAGCAGCTTGGTCTCAGGGGCTAGGGCTGGGGCCAACGTCCTGACTTTC
.,TRBD1,TRBV13,TRBJ2-7,CASSCRARDRGSYEQYF,TGTGCCAGCAGCTGTCGAGCCCGGGACAGGGGCTCCTACGAGCAGTACTTC
.,.,TRBV7-3,TRBJ2-7,CASSLAPISNPSSYEQYF,TGTGCCAGCAGCTTAGCCCCCATCTCTAACCCGAGCTCCTACGAGCAGTACTTC
once,TRBD1,TRBV11-2,TRBJ1-2,CASSSIPRQGSYGYTF,TGTGCCAGCAGCTCCATCCCACGACAGGGGTCCTATGGCTACACCTTC
.,.,TRBV5-1,TRBJ2-3,CASSIWRTPVTDTQYF,TGCGCCAGCAGTATTTGGAGGACGCCGGTAACAGATACGCAGTATTTT
.,.,TRBV5-1,TRBJ1-2,CASTPRGGSNYGYTF,TGCGCCAGCACTCCCCGGGGGGGGTCTAACTATGGCTACACCTTC
.,.,TRBV9,TRBJ2-3,CASTKLGSARDTQYF,TGTGCCAGCACCAAGCTGGGGTCGGCGAGAGATACGCAGTATTTT
.,TRBD1,TRBV6-1,TRBJ2-5,CASSIPGTGAKTQYF,TGTGCCAGCAGTATACCCGGGACAGGGGCTAAGACCCAGTACTTC
.,TRBD1,TRBV7-6,TRBJ2-7,CASSLARDSEQYF,TGTGCCAGCAGCTTAGCGAGGGACAGCGAGCAGTACTTC
.,TRBD2,TRBV6-1,TRBJ2-1,CASSGRLAVSSYNEQFF,TGTGCCAGCAGTGGTCGACTAGCGGTTAGCTCCTACAATGAGCAGTTCTTC
.,.,TRBV13,TRBJ2-1,CASSSFRWSSYNEQFF,TGTGCCAGCAGCTCCTTCCGTTGGAGTTCCTACAATGAGCAGTTCTTC
.,TRBD2,TRBV7-6,TRBJ2-5,CASSVGLVDRETQYF,TGTGCCAGCAGCGTTGGACTAGTAGACCGAGAGACCCAGTACTTC
.,.,TRBV7-8,TRBJ2-1,CASSLVSRGEQFF,TGTGCCAGCAGCTTAGTGTCACGCGGTGAGCAGTTCTTC
.,TRBD1,TRBV29-1,TRBJ2-3,CSVGQGGDTQYF,TGCAGCGTTGGACAGGGGGGCGATACGCAGTATTTT
.,TRBD1,TRBV18,TRBJ2-2,CASSQGARTGELFF,TGTGCCAGCTCACAGGGGGCCAGGACCGGGGAGCTGTTTTTT
.,.,TRBV7-9,TRBJ1-1,CASSYDGDTEAFF,TGTGCCAGCAGTTATGATGGGGACACTGAAGCTTTCTTT
once,.,TRBV11-3,TRBJ1-1,CASSKNPRGDTEAFF,TGTGCCAGCAGCAAAAACCCGCGGGGGGACACTGAAGCTTTCTTT
.,.,TRBV7-3,TRBJ1-6,CASSRRARNSPLHF,TGTGCCAGCAGCCGCCGGGCAAGAAATTCACCCCTCCACTTT
.,.,TRBV13,TRBJ2-7,CASSPWGVSSYEQYF,TGTGCCAGCAGCCCGTGGGGGGTGAGCTCCTACGAGCAGTACTTC
.,.,TRBV21-1,TRBJ2-1,CASSKILKMGLANTYNEQFF,TGTGCCAGCAGCAAAATCCTTAAGATGGGACTAGCAAACACCTACAATGAGCAGTTCTTC
.,.,TRBV6-6,TRBJ2-3,CASSSLLQRGTDTQYF,TGTGCCAGCAGTTCACTACTGCAGAGGGGCACAGATACGCAGTATTTT
.,.,TRBV7-9,TRBJ1-2,CASSFISYGYTF,TGTGCCAGCAGCTTTATTAGCTATGGCTACACCTTC
.,.,TRBV15,TRBJ2-1,CATSRVSSYNEQFF,TGTGCCACCAGCAGAGTAAGCTCCTACAATGAGCAGTTCTTC
.,TRBD2,TRBV11-1,TRBJ2-7,CASSAAWTSGRYEQYF,TGTGCCAGCAGCGCCGCCTGGACTAGCGGGAGGTACGAGCAGTACTTC
.,.,TRBV9,TRBJ2-5,CASSVGVGVETQYF,TGTGCCAGCAGCGTAGGGGTAGGGGTAGAGACCCAGTACTTC
.,TRBD1,TRBV9,TRBJ2-2,CASSATGGRAGELFF,TGTGCCAGCAGCGCGACAGGGGGTCGGGCCGGGGAGCTGTTTTTT
.,TRBD2,TRBV18,TRBJ2-3,CASSPRLAGTDTQYF,TGTGCCAGCTCACCACGACTAGCAGGCACAGATACGCAGTATTTT
.,.,TRBV6-5,TRBJ1-1,CASSYTEAFF,TGTGCCAGCAGTTACACTGAAGCTTTCTTT
.,.,TRBV25-1,TRBJ1-4,CASRTYRLYEKLFF,TGTGCCAGCAGGACATATCGTCTCTATGAAAAACTGTTTTTT
.,TRBD2,TRBV2,TRBJ2-1,CASTGLAGGGEQFF,TGTGCCAGCACGGGGCTAGCGGGGGGCGGTGAGCAGTTCTTC
.,.,TRBV6-6,TRBJ1-6,CASSYGLNNSPLHF,TGTGCCAGCAGTTACGGGCTCAATAATTCACCCCTCCACTTT
.,TRBD1,TRBV2,TRBJ1-4,CASSGQGKGKLFF,TGTGCCAGCAGTGGACAGGGAAAAGGAAAACTGTTTTTT
.,TRBD2,TRBV9,TRBJ2-7,CASSVGGLAGVSVYEQYF,TGTGCCAGCAGCGTAGGGGGACTAGCGGGAGTATCGGTCTACGAGCAGTACTTC
few,.,TRBV2,TRBJ1-5,CASSPGPGNQPQHF,TGTGCCAGCAGTCCGGGGCCAGGAAATCAGCCCCAGCATTTT